This T cell receptor beta chain was observed in a study of vaccination and CD4 T cells after COVID-19. Turning to the study itself: Taking of post-vaccine samples occurred a median approximately 72 days after dose two (range 14 to 241).

Treatment indicated: 10-day PBMC culture with coronavirus spike peptide pools or control peptides (ViraFEST assay). March to December 2020 was the span of positive PCR dates, which predated US Alpha, Beta and Delta variants. The CDR3 covers 16 residues. The V gene's germline CDR1 is MNHEY and CDR2 SVGAGI. V gave up 0 bases and J gave up 0 bases; unmatched junction bases: 5. On this clonotype itself: Its matching antigen is unknown.

The Oncomine TCR Beta short-read assay was applied to DNA of cultured CD4+ T cells. TCRdb analysed the PCR reads with MiXCR anew, one entry per CDR3 protein. The table records tens of thousands of distinct CDR3 sequences, approximately 51% of them present only once. The chain joins TRBV6-5 to TRBJ2-7, with 7 nucleotides matching TRBD1. The sample consisted of CD4+ T cells from blood, cultured in vitro. The clonotype originates from a human donor who had recovered from COVID-19. DNA of the CDR3: TGTGCCAGCAGTTACTCCAGGGGGTTAAGCTCCTACGAGCAGTACTTC. Protein sequence: CASSYSRGLSSYEQYF.